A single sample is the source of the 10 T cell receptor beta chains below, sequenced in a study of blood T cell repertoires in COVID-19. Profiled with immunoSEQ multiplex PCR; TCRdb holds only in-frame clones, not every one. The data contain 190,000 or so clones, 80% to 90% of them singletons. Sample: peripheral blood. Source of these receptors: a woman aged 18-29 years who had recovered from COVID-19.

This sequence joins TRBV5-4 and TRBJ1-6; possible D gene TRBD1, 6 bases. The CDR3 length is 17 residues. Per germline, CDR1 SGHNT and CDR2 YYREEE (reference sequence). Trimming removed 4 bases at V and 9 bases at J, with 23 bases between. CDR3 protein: CASSGKSTGNLASPLHF. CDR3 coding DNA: TGTGCCAGCAGCGGAAAATCCACAGGGAATCTTGCTTCACCCCTCCACTTT.

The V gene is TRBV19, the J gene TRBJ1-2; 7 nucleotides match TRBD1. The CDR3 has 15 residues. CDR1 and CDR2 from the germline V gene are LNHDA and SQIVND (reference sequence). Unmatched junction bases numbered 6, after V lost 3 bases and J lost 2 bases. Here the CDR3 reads CASSISGTANYGYTF. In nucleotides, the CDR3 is TGTGCCAGTAGTATCTCCGGGACAGCAAACTATGGCTACACCTTC.

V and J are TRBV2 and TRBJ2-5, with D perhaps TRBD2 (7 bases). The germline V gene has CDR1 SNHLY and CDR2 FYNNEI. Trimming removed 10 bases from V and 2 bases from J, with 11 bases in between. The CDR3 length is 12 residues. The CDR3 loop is CAIQGGQETQYF. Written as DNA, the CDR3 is TGTGCCATACAGGGAGGGCAAGAGACCCAGTACTTC. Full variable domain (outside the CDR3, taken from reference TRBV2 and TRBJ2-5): EPEVTQTPSHQVTQMGQEVILRCVPISNHLYFYWYRQILGQKVEFLVSFYNNEISEKSEIFDDQFSVERPDGSNFTLKIRSTKLEDSAMYFCAIQGGQETQYFGPGTRLLVL.

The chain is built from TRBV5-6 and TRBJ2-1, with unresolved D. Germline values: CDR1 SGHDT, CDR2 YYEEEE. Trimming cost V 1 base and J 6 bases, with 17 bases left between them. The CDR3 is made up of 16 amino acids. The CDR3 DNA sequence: TGTGCCAGCAGCTTGAACACGGCGGTTCTGGGCAATGAGCAGTTCTTC. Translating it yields CASSLNTAVLGNEQFF. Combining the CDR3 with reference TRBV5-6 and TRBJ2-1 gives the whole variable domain DAGVTQSPTHLIKTRGQQVTLRCSPKSGHDTVSWYQQALGQGPQFIFQYYEEEERQRGNFPDRFSGHQFPNYSSELNVNALLLGDSALYLCASSLNTAVLGNEQFFGPGTRLTVL.

CDR3 nucleotides: TGTGCCAGCAGCCCAGGGGGCGCAGACACTGAAGCTTTCTTT. This encodes CASSPGGADTEAFF. V gene TRBV6-4 combines with J gene TRBJ1-1; 8 bases align to TRBD1. The J segment lost 3 bases and the V segment lost 6 bases, leaving 6 bases of the junction unmatched. CDR1 and CDR2 (germline): MRHNA, SNTAGT. The CDR3 runs 14 residues.

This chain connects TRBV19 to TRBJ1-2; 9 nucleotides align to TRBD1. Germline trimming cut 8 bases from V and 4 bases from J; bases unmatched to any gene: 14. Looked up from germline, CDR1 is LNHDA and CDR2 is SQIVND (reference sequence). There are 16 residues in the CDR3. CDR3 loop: CASLVTPGQGPYGYTF. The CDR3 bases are TGTGCCAGTCTCGTAACGCCGGGACAGGGCCCCTATGGCTACACCTTC.

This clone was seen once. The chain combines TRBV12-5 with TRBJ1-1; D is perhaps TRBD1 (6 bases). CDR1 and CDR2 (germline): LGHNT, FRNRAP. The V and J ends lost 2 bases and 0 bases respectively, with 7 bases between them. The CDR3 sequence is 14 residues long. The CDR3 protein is CASGLTGLNTEAFF. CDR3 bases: TGTGCTAGTGGTTTGACAGGGTTGAACACTGAAGCTTTCTTT.

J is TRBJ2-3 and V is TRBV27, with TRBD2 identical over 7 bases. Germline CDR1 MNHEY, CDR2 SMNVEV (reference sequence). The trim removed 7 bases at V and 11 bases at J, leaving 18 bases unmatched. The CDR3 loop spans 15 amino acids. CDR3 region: CASTPGGGGRSEQYF. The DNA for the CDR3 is TGTGCCAGCACCCCTGGTGGGGGAGGGCGATCGGAGCAGTATTTT.

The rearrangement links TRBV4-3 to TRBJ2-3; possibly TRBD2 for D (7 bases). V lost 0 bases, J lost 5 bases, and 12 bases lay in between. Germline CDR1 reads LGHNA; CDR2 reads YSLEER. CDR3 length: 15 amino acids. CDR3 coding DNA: TGCGCCAGCAGCCAAGATCGGGGGGCGATAGATACGCAGTATTTT. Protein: CASSQDRGAIDTQYF.

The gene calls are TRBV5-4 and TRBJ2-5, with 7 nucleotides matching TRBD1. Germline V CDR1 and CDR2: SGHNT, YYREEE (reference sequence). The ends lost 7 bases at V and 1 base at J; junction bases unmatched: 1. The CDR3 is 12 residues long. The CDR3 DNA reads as TGTGCCAGCGGACAGGTCCAAGAGACCCAGTACTTC. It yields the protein CASGQVQETQYF. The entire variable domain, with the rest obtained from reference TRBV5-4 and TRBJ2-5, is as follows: ETGVTQSPTHLIKTRGQQVTLRCSSQSGHNTVSWYQQALGQGPQFIFQYYREEENGRGNFPPRFSGLQFPNYSSELNVNALELDDSALYLCASGQVQETQYFGPGTRLLVL.